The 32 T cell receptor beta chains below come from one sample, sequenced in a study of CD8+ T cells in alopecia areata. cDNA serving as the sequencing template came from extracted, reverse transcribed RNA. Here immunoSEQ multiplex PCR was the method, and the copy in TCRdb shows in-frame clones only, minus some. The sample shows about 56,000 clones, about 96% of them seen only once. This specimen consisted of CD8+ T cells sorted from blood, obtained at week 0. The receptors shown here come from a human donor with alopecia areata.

CDR3 bases: TGTGCCAGCAACGAGGTTAGCGGGGGACTCTCCTACAATGAGCAGTTCTTC. Protein: CASNEVSGGLSYNEQFF. The chain uses TRBV27 and TRBJ2-1, with TRBD2 matching over 9 bases. Trimming at V came to 7 bases and at J to 0 bases, leaving 10 bases not matched to a gene. The CDR3 runs to 17 residues. CDR1 is MNHEY, CDR2 SMNVEV, per germline (reference sequence).

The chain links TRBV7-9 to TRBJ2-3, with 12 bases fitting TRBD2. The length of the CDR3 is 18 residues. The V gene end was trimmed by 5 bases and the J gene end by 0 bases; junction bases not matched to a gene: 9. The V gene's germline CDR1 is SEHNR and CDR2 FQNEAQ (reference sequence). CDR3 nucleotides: TGTGCCAGCAGCGAGACTAGCGGGGGAGCCAGGAGCACAGATACGCAGTATTTT. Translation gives CASSETSGGARSTDTQYF.

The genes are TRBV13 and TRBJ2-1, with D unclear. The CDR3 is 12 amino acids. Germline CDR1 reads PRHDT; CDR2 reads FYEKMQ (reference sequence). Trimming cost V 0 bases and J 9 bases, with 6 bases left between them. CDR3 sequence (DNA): TGTGCCAGCAGCTTAGGGAAGGGTGAGCAGTTCTTC. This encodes CASSLGKGEQFF.

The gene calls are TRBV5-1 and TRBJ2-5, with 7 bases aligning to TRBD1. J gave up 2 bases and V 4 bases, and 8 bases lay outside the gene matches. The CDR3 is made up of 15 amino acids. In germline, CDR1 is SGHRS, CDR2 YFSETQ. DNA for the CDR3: TGCGCCAGCAGCACCGGGACAGATCTTCAAGAGACCCAGTACTTC. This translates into CASSTGTDLQETQYF.

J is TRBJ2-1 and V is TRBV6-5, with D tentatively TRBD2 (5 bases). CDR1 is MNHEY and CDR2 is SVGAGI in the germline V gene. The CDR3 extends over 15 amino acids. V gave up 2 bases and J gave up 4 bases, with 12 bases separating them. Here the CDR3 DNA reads TGTGCCAGCAGTTACCTGTCGGGATCTTACAATGAGCAGTTCTTC. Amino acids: CASSYLSGSYNEQFF.

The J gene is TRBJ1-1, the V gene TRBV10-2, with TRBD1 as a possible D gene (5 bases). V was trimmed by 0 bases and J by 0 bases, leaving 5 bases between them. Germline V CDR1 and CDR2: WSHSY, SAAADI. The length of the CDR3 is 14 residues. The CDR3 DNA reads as TGCGCCAGCAGTGAGTCGGGGCTGAACACTGAAGCTTTCTTT. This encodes CASSESGLNTEAFF.

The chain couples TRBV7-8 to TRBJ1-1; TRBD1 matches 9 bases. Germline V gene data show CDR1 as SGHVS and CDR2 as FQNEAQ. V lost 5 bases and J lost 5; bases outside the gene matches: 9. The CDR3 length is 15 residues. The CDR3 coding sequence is TGTGCCAGCAGCACCCCGACAGGGGGTCGGACTGAAGCTTTCTTT. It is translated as CASSTPTGGRTEAFF.

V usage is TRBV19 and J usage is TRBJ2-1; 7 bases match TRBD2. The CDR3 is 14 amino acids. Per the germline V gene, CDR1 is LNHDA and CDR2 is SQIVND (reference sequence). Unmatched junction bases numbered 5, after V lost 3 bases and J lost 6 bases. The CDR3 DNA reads TGTGCCAGTAGTATTGGGGGGGGTTCCAATGAGCAGTTCTTC. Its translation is CASSIGGGSNEQFF.

CDR3 region: CASSQAVRGYTDTQYF. The CDR3 nucleotides read TGCGCCAGCAGCCAAGCTGTTAGGGGGTACACAGATACGCAGTATTTT. The V gene is TRBV4-3, the J gene TRBJ2-3, with D maybe TRBD1 (6 bases). Germline values: CDR1 LGHNA, CDR2 YSLEER. CDR3 length: 16 amino acids. The ends were cut back, 1 base at V and 2 bases at J, with 13 bases in the middle.

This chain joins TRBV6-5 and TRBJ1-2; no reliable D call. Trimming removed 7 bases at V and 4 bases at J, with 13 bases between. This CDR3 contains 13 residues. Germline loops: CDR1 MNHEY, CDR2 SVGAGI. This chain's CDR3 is CASTPSIFYGYTF. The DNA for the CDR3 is TGTGCCAGCACCCCCTCGATTTTCTATGGCTACACCTTC.

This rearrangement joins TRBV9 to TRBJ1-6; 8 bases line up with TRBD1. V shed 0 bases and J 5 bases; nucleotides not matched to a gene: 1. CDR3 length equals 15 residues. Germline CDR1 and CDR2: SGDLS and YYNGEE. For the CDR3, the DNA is TGTGCCAGCAGCGTAGGGACAGGGAATAATTCACCCCTCCACTTT. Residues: CASSVGTGNNSPLHF.

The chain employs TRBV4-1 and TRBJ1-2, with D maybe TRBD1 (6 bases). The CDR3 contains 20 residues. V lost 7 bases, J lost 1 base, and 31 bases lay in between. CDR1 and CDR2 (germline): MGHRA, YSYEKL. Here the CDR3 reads CASNRGSRGTDVPHNYGYTF. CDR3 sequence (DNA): TGCGCCAGCAACAGAGGGAGTAGGGGGACCGACGTTCCCCATAACTATGGCTACACCTTC.

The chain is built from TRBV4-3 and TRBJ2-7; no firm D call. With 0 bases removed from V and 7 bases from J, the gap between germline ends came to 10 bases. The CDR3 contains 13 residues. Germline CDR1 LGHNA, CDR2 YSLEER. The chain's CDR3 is CASSQEAFREQYF. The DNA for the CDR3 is TGCGCCAGCAGCCAAGAAGCCTTTCGGGAGCAGTACTTC.

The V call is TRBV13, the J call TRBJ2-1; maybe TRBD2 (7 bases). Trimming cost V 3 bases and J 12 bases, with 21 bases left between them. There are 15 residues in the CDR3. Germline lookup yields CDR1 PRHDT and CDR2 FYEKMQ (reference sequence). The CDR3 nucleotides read TGTGCCAGCAGCTTTCGAGGGGGGGAGAGAATGTTGCAGTTCTTC. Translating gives CASSFRGGERMLQFF.

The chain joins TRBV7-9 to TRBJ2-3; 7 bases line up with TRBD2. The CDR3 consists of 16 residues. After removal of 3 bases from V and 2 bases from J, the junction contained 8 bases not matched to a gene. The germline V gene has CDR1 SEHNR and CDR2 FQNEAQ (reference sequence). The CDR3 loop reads CASSFVGTTITDTQYF. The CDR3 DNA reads TGTGCCAGCAGCTTCGTCGGGACTACAATCACAGATACGCAGTATTTT.

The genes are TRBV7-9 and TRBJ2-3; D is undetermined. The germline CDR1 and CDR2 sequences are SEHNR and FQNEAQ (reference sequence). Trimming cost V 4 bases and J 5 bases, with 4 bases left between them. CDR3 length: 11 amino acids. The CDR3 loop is CASSYQDTQYF. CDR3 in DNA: TGTGCCAGCAGCTATCAAGATACGCAGTATTTT. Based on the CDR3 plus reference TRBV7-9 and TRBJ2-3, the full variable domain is DTGVSQNPRHKITKRGQNVTFRCDPISEHNRLYWYRQTLGQGPEFLTYFQNEAQLEKSRLLSDRFSAERPKGSFSTLEIQRTEQGDSAMYLCASSYQDTQYFGPGTRLTVL.

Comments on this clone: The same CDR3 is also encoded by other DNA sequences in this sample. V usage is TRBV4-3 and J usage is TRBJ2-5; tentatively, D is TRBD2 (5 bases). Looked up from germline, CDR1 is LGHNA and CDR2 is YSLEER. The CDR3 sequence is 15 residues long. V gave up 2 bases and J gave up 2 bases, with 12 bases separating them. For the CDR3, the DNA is TGCGCCAGCAGCCAAAGCGGCGGCCTTCAAGAGACCCAGTACTTC. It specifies CASSQSGGLQETQYF.

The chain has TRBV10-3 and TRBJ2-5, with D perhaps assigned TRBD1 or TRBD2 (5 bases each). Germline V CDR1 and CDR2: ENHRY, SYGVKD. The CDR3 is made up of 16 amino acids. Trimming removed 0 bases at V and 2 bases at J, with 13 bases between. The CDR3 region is CAISESRGGVQETQYF. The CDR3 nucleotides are TGTGCCATCAGTGAGTCGAGGGGTGGAGTGCAAGAGACCCAGTACTTC.

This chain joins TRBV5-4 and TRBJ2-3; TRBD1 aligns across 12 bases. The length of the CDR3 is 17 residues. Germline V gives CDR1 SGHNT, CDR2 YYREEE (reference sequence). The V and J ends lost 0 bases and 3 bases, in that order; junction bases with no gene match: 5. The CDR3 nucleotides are TGTGCCAGCAGCTTGGTGCCGGGACAGGGGGCAACAGATACGCAGTATTTT. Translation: CASSLVPGQGATDTQYF.

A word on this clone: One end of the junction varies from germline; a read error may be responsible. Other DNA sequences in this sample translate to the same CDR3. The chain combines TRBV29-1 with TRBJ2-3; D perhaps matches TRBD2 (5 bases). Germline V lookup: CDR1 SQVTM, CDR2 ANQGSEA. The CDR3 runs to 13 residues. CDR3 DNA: TGCAGTGTTGAAATTCGTCTCGAGGGTACGCAGTATTTT. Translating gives CSVEIRLEGTQYF.

The CDR3 coding sequence is TGTGCCAGCGGGGGGGAGACCCAGTACTTC. Its protein is CASGGETQYF. The V and J genes are TRBV6-6 and TRBJ2-5, with a weak D call TRBD2 (6 bases). The CDR3 has 10 residues. Germline assignment: CDR1 MNHNY and CDR2 SVGAGI (reference sequence). Trimming pared 8 bases from V and 5 bases from J, leaving 6 bases between.

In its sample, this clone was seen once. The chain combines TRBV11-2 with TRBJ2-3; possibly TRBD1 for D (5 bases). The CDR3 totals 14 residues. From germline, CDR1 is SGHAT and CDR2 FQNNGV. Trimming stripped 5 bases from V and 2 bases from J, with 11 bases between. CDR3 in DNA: TGTGCCAGCAGCCCTCGACAGTCCACAGATACGCAGTATTTT. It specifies CASSPRQSTDTQYF.

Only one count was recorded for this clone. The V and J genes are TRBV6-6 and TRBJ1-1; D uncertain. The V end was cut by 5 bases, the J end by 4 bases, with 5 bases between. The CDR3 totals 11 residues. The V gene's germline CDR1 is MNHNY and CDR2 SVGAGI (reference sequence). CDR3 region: CASSRGTEAFF. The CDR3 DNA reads TGTGCCAGCAGTCGGGGCACTGAAGCTTTCTTT.

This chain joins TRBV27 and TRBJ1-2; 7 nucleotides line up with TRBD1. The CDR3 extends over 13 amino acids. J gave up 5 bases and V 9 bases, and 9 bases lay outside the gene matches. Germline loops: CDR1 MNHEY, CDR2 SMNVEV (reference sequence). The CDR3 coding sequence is TGTGCCAGTTCCCCTGGGACAGAATATGGCTACACCTTC. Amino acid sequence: CASSPGTEYGYTF.

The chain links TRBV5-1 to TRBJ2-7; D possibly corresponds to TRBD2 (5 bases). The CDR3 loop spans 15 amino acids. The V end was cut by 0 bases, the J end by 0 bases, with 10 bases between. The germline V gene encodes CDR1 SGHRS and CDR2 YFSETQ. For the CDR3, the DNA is TGCGCCAGCAGCTTGGAATCGGGGAGCTCCTACGAGCAGTACTTC. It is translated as CASSLESGSSYEQYF.

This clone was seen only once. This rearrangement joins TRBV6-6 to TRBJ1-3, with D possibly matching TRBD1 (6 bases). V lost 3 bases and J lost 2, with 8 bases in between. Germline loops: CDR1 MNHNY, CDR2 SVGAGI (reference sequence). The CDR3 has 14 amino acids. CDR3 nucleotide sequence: TGTGCCAGCAGTTATGAGGGGGCTGGAAACACCATATATTTT. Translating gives CASSYEGAGNTIYF.

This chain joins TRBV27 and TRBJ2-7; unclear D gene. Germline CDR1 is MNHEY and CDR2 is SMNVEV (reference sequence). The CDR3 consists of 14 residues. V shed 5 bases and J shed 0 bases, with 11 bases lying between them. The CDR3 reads CASSVTVLSYEQYF. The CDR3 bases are TGTGCCAGCAGTGTAACAGTCCTCTCCTACGAGCAGTACTTC.

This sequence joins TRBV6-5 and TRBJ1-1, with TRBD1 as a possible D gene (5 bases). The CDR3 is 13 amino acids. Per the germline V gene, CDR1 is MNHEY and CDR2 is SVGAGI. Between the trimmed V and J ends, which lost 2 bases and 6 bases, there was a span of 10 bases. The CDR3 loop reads CASSYGAGAEAFF. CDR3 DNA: TGTGCCAGCAGTTACGGGGCGGGAGCTGAAGCTTTCTTT.

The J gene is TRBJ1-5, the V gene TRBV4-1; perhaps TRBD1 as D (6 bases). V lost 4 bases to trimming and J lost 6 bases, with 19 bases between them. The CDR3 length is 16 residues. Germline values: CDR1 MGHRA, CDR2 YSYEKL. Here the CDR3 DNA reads TGCGCCAGCAGCCTATCCCTACAGGGAATGGGTCAGCCCCAGCATTTT. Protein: CASSLSLQGMGQPQHF.

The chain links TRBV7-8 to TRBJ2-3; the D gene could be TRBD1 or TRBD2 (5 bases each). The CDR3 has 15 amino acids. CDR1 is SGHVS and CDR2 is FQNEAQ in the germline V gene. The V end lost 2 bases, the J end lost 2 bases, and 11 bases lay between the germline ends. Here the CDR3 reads CASSLYGDPTDTQYF. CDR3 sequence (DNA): TGTGCCAGCAGCTTATACGGGGACCCCACAGATACGCAGTATTTT.

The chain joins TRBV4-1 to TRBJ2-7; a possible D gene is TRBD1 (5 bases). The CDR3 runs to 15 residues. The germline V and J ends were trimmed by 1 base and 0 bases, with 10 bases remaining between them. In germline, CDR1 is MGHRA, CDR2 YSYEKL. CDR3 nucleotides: TGCGCCAGCAGCCAAGGGGGCAGCATCTCCTACGAGCAGTACTTC. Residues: CASSQGGSISYEQYF.

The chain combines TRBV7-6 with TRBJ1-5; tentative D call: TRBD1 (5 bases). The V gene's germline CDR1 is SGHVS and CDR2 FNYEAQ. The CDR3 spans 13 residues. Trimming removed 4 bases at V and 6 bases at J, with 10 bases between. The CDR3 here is CASSSTRGQPQHF. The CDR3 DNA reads TGTGCCAGCAGCTCCACGAGGGGTCAGCCCCAGCATTTT.